This TCR beta chain was captured by sequencing in a study of a mutant IDH1 vaccine in newly diagnosed glioma. Study details: Patients received vaccination from 4-6 weeks after radiotherapy alone, or with temozolomide cycles.

This clone was seen a few times. Its matching antigen is unknown. Time point described: week 5, during vaccination. Vaccination comprised doses that each held 300 ug of mutant IDH1 20-mer peptide, plus topical imiquimod. Clones were sequenced by immunoSEQ multiplex PCR, and TCRdb holds only the in-frame ones, with some missing. The table includes about 36,000 clones, about four fifths detected once. This receptor was identified in a man aged 45-65 years with glioma. Here the sequenced sample was PBMCs, taken from a glioma patient whose treatment included an IDH1 peptide vaccine.

Here the CDR3 reads CSVGHSPYGYTF. The DNA for the CDR3 is TGCAGCGTTGGACACAGTCCCTATGGCTACACCTTC. The rearrangement uses TRBV29-1 and TRBJ1-2; D gene unclear. The V gene's germline CDR1 is SQVTM and CDR2 ANQGSEA. The germline V and J ends were trimmed by 4 bases and 4 bases, with 10 bases remaining between them. The CDR3 loop spans 12 amino acids.